This record concerns one TCR beta chain sequence. TCRdb's copy holds only in-frame clones and misses some; the assay was immunoSEQ multiplex PCR. The sample has about 340,000 clones; 86% are singletons. This sample is drawn from a study of blood T cell repertoires in COVID-19. Sequences were obtained from peripheral blood. This TCR was sampled from a woman aged 55-69 years with COVID-19, enrolled during active disease.

The CDR3 reads CASSLSGDNEQFF. As DNA, the CDR3 is TGTGCCAGCAGTTTATCCGGGGACAATGAGCAGTTCTTC. This rearrangement joins TRBV12-3 or TRBV12-4 to TRBJ2-1; perhaps TRBD2 as D (5 bases). CDR3 length equals 13 residues. The V end was cut by 2 bases, the J end by 5 bases, with 7 bases between.